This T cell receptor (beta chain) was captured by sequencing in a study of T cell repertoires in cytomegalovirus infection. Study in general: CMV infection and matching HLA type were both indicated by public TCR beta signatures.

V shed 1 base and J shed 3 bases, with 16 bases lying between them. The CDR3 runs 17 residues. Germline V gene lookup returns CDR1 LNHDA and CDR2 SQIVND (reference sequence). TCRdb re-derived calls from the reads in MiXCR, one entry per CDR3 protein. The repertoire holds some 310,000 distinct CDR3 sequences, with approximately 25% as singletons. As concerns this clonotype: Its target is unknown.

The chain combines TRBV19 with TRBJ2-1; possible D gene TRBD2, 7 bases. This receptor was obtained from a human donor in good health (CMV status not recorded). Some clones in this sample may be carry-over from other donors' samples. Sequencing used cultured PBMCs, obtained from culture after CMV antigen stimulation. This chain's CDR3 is CASSIGGGAGNYNEQFF. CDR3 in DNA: TGTGCCAGTAGTATAGGTGGGGGGGCCGGAAACTACAATGAGCAGTTCTTC.